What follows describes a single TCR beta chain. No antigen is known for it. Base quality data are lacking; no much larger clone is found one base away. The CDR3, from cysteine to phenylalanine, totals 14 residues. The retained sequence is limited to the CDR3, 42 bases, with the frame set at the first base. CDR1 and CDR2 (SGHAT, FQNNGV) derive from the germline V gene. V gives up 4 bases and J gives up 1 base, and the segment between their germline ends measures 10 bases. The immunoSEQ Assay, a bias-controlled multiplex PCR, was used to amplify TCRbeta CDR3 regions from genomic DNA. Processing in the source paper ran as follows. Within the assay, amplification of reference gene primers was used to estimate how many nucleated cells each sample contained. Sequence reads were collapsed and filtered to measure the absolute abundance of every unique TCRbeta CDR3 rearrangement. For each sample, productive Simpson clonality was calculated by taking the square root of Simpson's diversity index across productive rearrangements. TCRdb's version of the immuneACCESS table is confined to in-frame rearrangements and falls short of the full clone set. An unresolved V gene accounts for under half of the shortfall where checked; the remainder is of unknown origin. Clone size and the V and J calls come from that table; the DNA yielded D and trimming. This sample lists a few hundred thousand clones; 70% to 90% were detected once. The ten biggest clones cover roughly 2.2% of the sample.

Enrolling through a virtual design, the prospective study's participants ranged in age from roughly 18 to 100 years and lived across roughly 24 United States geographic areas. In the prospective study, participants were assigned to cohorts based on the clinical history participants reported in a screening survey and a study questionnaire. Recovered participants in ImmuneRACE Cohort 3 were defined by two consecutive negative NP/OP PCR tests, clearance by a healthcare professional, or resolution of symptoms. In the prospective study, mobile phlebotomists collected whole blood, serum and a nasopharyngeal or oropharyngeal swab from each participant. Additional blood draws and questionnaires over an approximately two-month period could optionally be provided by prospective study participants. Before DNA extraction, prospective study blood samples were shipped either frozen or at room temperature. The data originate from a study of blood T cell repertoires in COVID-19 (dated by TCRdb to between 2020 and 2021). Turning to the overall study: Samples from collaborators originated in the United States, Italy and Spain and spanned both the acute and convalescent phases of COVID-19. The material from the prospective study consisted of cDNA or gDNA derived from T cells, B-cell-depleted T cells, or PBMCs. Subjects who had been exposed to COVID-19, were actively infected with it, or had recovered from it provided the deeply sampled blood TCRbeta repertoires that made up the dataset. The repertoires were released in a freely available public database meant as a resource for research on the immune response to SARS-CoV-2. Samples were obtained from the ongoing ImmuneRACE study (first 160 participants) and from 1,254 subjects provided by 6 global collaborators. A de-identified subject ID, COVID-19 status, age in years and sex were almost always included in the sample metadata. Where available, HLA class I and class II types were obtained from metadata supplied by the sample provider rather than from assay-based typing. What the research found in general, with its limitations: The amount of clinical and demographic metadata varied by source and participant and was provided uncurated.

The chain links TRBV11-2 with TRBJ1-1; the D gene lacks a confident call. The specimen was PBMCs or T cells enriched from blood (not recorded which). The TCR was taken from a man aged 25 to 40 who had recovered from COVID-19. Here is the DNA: TGTGCCAGCAGCTCCCGACTCCAGAACACTGAAGCTTTCTTT. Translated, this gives CASSSRLQNTEAFF.